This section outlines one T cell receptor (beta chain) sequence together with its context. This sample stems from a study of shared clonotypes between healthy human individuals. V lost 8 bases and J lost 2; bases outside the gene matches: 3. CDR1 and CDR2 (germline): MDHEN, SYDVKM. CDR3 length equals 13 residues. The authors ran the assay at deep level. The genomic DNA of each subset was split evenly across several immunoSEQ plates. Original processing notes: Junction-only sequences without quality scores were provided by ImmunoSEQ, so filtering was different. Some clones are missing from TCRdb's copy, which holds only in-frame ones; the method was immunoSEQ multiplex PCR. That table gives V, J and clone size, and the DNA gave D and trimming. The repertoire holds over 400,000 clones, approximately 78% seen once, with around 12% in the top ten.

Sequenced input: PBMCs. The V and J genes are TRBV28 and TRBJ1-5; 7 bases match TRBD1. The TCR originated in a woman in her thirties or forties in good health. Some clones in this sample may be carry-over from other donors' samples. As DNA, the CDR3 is TGTGCCAGCTACAGGGGAGGCAATCAGCCCCAGCATTTT. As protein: CASYRGGNQPQHF.